Listed below are T cell receptor beta chains from one sample, sequenced in a study of blood T cell repertoires in COVID-19. Sequencing was performed with immunoSEQ multiplex PCR; in TCRdb, only in-frame clones are kept and a portion is missing. The sample shows about 270,000 clones, 75% to 90% of them seen only once. Input material: PBMCs or T cells enriched from blood (not recorded which). The receptors shown here come from a woman aged 18-30 years who had recovered from COVID-19. CDR3s include the opening cysteine and the closing phenylalanine or tryptophan. D genes are given only for firm matches. The listing skips clone size in some rows; elsewhere it reads once, few, many or a size class.

>TRBV12-3/TRBV12-4|-|-|TRBJ1-5
TGTGCCAGCAGTTTCGGGGGGGGTCAGCCCCAGCATTTT
CASSFGGGQPQHF
>TRBV21-1|-|-|TRBJ1-2
TGTGCCAGGGGGACAGGAACCCTCTATGGCTACACCTTC
CARGTGTLYGYTF
>TRBV5-6|-|-|TRBJ2-7
TGTGCCAGCAGCGTGAGCTCCTACGAGCAGTACTTC
CASSVSSYEQYF
>TRBV5-5|once|TRBD1|TRBJ2-7
TGTGCCAGCAGCTTGGCAGGGGGCGCTTACGAGCAGTACTTC
CASSLAGGAYEQYF
>TRBV30|once|TRBD1|TRBJ1-6
TGTGCCTGGACGAGGGACAGGGGAAATTCACCCCTCCACTTT
CAWTRDRGNSPLHF
>TRBV9|once|-|TRBJ1-1
TGTGCCAGCAGCGTAGAAGGCAGGGAGGACATGAACACTGAAGCTTTCTTT
CASSVEGREDMNTEAFF
>TRBV7-8|-|TRBD1|TRBJ1-2
TGTGCCAGCAGCTTAGACAGGGGTCTTATCTATGGCTACACCTTC
CASSLDRGLIYGYTF
>TRBV14|-|-|TRBJ1-6
TGTGCCAGCAGCCAAGGAGGGTACAATTCACCCCTCCACTTT
CASSQGGYNSPLHF
>TRBV25-1|-|TRBD2|TRBJ2-3
TGTGCCAGCAGTGAATGGGTAGCGGGGGGCACAGATACGCAGTATTTT
CASSEWVAGGTDTQYF
>TRBV19|-|TRBD1|TRBJ2-1
TGTGCCAGTAGTATGCCGGGACAGGGGTCCAATGAGCAGTTCTTC
CASSMPGQGSNEQFF
>TRBV5-4|-|TRBD1|TRBJ1-1
TGTGCCAGCAGGGGGGACAGGGGGATGAACACTGAAGCTTTCTTT
CASRGDRGMNTEAFF
>TRBV7-6|-|-|TRBJ2-5
TGTGCCAGCAGCAAATCAGGGGAGACCCAGTACTTC
CASSKSGETQYF
>TRBV10-3|-|TRBD1|TRBJ1-2
TGTGCCATCAGGGGACAGGGGTTCAAGAACTATGGCTACACCTTC
CAIRGQGFKNYGYTF
>TRBV5-1|-|-|TRBJ2-1
TGCGCCAGCAGCTTGACGGGACTGGGGTCTAATGAGCAGTTCTTC
CASSLTGLGSNEQFF
>TRBV5-1|-|-|TRBJ1-2
TGCGCCAGCAGCTTGGAGGTACAGAGCTACTATGGCTACACCTTC
CASSLEVQSYYGYTF
>TRBV11-2|-|TRBD1|TRBJ1-6
TGTGCCAGCAGCTTAGCTGAGACAGGGGGATCACCCCTCCACTTT
CASSLAETGGSPLHF
>TRBV24-1|-|-|TRBJ2-1
TGTGCCACCAGTGATTCCGGGACACTTAGCTCCTACAATGAGCAGTTCTTC
CATSDSGTLSSYNEQFF
>TRBV23-1|-|-|TRBJ1-2
TGCGCCAGTCTTCCGGGTCAGGGCTCTATGGACTACACCTTC
CASLPGQGSMDYTF
>TRBV25-1|-|-|TRBJ1-2
TGTGCCAGCAGTGGTCTAGGAGGCTATAACTATGGCTACACCTTC
CASSGLGGYNYGYTF
>TRBV5-1|few|-|TRBJ2-7
TGCGCCAGCAGAGGATTAGTGGCAGGGAAGACGGAGGAGCAGTACTTC
CASRGLVAGKTEEQYF